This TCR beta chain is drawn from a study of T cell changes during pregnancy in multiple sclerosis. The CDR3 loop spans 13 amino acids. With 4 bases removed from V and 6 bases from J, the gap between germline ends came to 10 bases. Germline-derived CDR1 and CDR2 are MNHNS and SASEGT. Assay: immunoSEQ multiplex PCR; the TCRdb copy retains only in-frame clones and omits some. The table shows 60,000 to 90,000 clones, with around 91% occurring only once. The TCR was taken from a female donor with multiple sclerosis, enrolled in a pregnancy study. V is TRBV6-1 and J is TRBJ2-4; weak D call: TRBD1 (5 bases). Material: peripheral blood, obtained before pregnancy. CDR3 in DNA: TGTGCCAGCAGTGGGACAAGGGGAAACATTCAGTACTTC. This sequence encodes CASSGTRGNIQYF.